A single sample gave rise to the 12 T cell receptor beta chains below, sequenced in a study of T cells in narcolepsy. The method was immunoSEQ multiplex PCR; TCRdb's version includes in-frame clones alone and lacks a portion of them. This table holds around 22,000 clones, about 80% found once. Sequencing used memory (CD45RA-) CD4+ T cells from blood. The receptors originated from a human donor in good health.

The chain links TRBV29-1 to TRBJ2-5, with 7 bases matching TRBD1. CDR1 and CDR2 (germline): SQVTM, ANQGSEA. J gave up 1 base and V 3 bases, and 17 bases lay outside the gene matches. This CDR3 has 18 amino acids. The CDR3 spells CSVDTPLQTGWRQETQYF. The CDR3 region has the DNA TGCAGCGTTGACACGCCGTTACAGACAGGGTGGCGCCAAGAGACCCAGTACTTC. The full variable domain, rest sourced from reference TRBV29-1 and TRBJ2-5, is SAVISQKPSRDICQRGTSLTIQCQVDSQVTMMFWYRQQPGQSLTLIATANQGSEATYESGFVIDKFPISRPNLTFSTLTVSNMSPEDSSIYLCSVDTPLQTGWRQETQYFGPGTRLLVL.

The J gene is TRBJ2-5, the V gene TRBV11-2, with D perhaps TRBD2 (6 bases). Germline CDR1 is SGHAT and CDR2 is FQNNGV. V shed 5 bases and J shed 4 bases, with 20 bases lying between them. The CDR3 extends over 16 amino acids. The CDR3 sequence: CASSQQILGLIETQYF. CDR3 DNA: TGTGCCAGCAGCCAACAAATCCTAGGACTAATAGAGACCCAGTACTTC.

This chain uses TRBV10-3 with TRBJ2-1, with 9 bases matching TRBD2. The V gene end was trimmed by 3 bases and the J gene end by 9 bases; junction bases not matched to a gene: 15. Germline V lookup: CDR1 ENHRY, CDR2 SYGVKD. The CDR3 covers 17 residues. The CDR3 spells CAISDGSAGGPVSEQFF. CDR3 coding DNA: TGTGCCATCAGTGATGGGTCGGCGGGGGGGCCCGTGAGTGAGCAGTTCTTC.

This rearrangement joins TRBV4-3 to TRBJ2-7; D may be TRBD2 (5 bases). Germline V CDR1 and CDR2: LGHNA, YSLEER. With 5 bases removed from V and 0 bases from J, the gap between germline ends came to 11 bases. The CDR3 consists of 14 residues. CDR3 sequence reads: CASSKGSASYEQYF. Here the CDR3 DNA reads TGCGCCAGCAGCAAAGGGAGCGCCTCCTACGAGCAGTACTTC.

The rearrangement joins TRBV6-7 to TRBJ1-5; D unclear. TRBV6-7 is marked as an open reading frame, function uncertain. V was trimmed by 11 bases and J by 4 bases, leaving 12 bases between them. The CDR3 spans 12 residues. The chain's CDR3 is CALHQINQPQHF. The CDR3, as DNA: TGTGCCCTTCACCAGATTAATCAGCCCCAGCATTTT.

V and J are TRBV19 and TRBJ1-6; a weak D match, TRBD1 (5 bases). The CDR3 loop spans 16 amino acids. Germline lookup yields CDR1 LNHDA and CDR2 SQIVND (reference sequence). The V end lost 6 bases, the J end lost 10 bases, and 22 bases lay between the germline ends. CDR3 residues: CASSPPGGRGGSPLHF. CDR3 bases: TGTGCCAGTAGCCCCCCGGGGGGGAGGGGAGGATCACCCCTCCACTTT.

Regarding this clone: Other DNA sequences in this sample translate to the same CDR3. The chain is built from TRBV7-9 and TRBJ2-3; TRBD1 aligns across 11 bases. This CDR3 is built from 16 residues. The V and J ends lost 3 bases and 4 bases, in that order; junction bases with no gene match: 6. Germline loops: CDR1 SEHNR, CDR2 FQNEAQ (reference sequence). The CDR3 nucleotides read TGTGCCAGCAGCTTTCTAGGACAGGGGGCGTCAGATACGCAGTATTTT. The encoded protein is CASSFLGQGASDTQYF.

V usage is TRBV18 and J usage is TRBJ1-5; D gene uncertain. CDR1 KGHSH and CDR2 LQKENI come from the germline V gene. The V gene lost 2 bases and the J gene lost 3 bases, with 8 bases spanning the gap. The CDR3 contains 14 residues. The CDR3 DNA follows: TGTGCCAGCTCACCAGGGCAAGCCAATCAGCCCCAGCATTTT. Protein: CASSPGQANQPQHF.

The rearrangement links TRBV19 to TRBJ2-6; unclear D gene. Trimming shortened V by 1 base and J by 0 bases, and 4 bases separated the two germline ends. Looked up from germline, CDR1 is LNHDA and CDR2 is SQIVND (reference sequence). The CDR3 is made up of 15 amino acids. The CDR3 sequence: CASSIVTSGANVLTF. In DNA form, the CDR3 reads TGTGCCAGTAGTATAGTAACCTCTGGGGCCAACGTCCTGACTTTC.

The chain couples TRBV2 to TRBJ1-2, with D possibly matching TRBD1 (5 bases). Germline V gene lookup returns CDR1 SNHLY and CDR2 FYNNEI. Trimming took 7 bases from V and 6 from J, leaving 21 bases between them. CDR3 size: 15 residues. DNA of the CDR3: TGTGCCAGCAAGCAAACAGCGCAGGGCCAACATGGCTACACCTTC. This sequence encodes CASKQTAQGQHGYTF.

CDR3 DNA sequence: TGTGCCAGCAGCTTGGTGGGACAGGGGAAAGGAAACACCATATATTTT. Its protein product is CASSLVGQGKGNTIYF. The rearrangement links TRBV5-6 to TRBJ1-3, with TRBD1 matching 10 bases. V dropped 0 bases and J dropped 4; count of bases not matched to a gene: 4. The CDR3 runs to 16 residues. CDR1 is SGHDT, CDR2 YYEEEE, per germline.

The sample holds one count of this clone. The gene calls are TRBV6-5 and TRBJ1-2, with D perhaps TRBD1 (6 bases). Germline V lookup: CDR1 MNHEY, CDR2 SVGAGI. The CDR3 has 14 residues. Deletions cut 5 bases from V and 4 bases from J, with 14 bases between. The DNA of the CDR3 is TGTGCCAGCAGTCGGGCAGGGGAGCCCTATGGCTACACCTTC. Translating gives CASSRAGEPYGYTF.